A single sample is the source of the 16 T cell receptor beta chains below, sequenced in a study of cytomegalovirus exposure and HLA in healthy donors. Data came from immunoSEQ multiplex PCR; TCRdb stores just in-frame clones and leaves some out. The top ten hold under 0.8% of the sample, which has about 150,000 clones, 90% to 95% seen once. Material for sequencing was PBMCs. These receptors came from a man between 18 and 29 years old in good health and CMV-seronegative.

This clone was seen a few times. The V call is TRBV7-9, the J call TRBJ2-3; the match to TRBD2 covers 15 bases. There are 17 residues in the CDR3. V trimming: 4 bases; J trimming: 1 base; junction bases outside the gene matches: 3. Germline-derived CDR1 and CDR2 are SEHNR and FQNEAQ (reference sequence). CDR3 sequence (DNA): TGTGCCAGCAGCTCGGGACTAGCGGGGGGACGCACAGATACGCAGTATTTT. This sequence encodes CASSSGLAGGRTDTQYF. Variable domain in full (rest from reference TRBV7-9 and TRBJ2-3): DTGVSQNPRHKITKRGQNVTFRCDPISEHNRLYWYRQTLGQGPEFLTYFQNEAQLEKSRLLSDRFSAERPKGSFSTLEIQRTEQGDSAMYLCASSSGLAGGRTDTQYFGPGTRLTVL.

The chain combines TRBV18 with TRBJ1-4; 8 bases are shared with TRBD1. The CDR3 consists of 15 residues. The trim removed 5 bases at V and 7 bases at J, leaving 9 bases unmatched. Germline lookup yields CDR1 KGHSH and CDR2 LQKENI. CDR3 region: CASSSDRGLGEKLFF. CDR3 DNA sequence: TGTGCCAGCTCATCCGACAGGGGCCTTGGTGAAAAACTGTTTTTT.

This chain joins TRBV13 and TRBJ2-3, with 7 positions matching TRBD1. The CDR3 contains 19 residues. Germline CDR1 PRHDT, CDR2 FYEKMQ (reference sequence). V dropped 2 bases and J dropped 3; count of bases not matched to a gene: 17. Written as DNA, the CDR3 is TGTGCCAGCAGCTTATCTAACAGGGGTTTAAGCACAAGAACAGATACGCAGTATTTT. The encoded protein is CASSLSNRGLSTRTDTQYF.

CDR3 sequence: CASSPLRGYQETQYF. CDR3 coding DNA: TGTGCCAGCAGCCCTCTGAGAGGTTACCAAGAGACCCAGTACTTC. This chain links TRBV28 with TRBJ2-5, with D unclear. Trimming took 6 bases from V and 0 from J, leaving 14 bases between them. Germline loops: CDR1 MDHEN, CDR2 SYDVKM. The CDR3 is 15 residues long. Together with reference TRBV28 and TRBJ2-5, the CDR3 gives the full variable domain: DVKVTQSSRYLVKRTGEKVFLECVQDMDHENMFWYRQDPGLGLRLIYFSYDVKMKEKGDIPEGYSVSREKKERFSLILESASTNQTSMYLCASSPLRGYQETQYFGPGTRLLVL.

The chain carries TRBV9 and TRBJ2-3; 7 nucleotides match TRBD2. Germline V lookup: CDR1 SGDLS, CDR2 YYNGEE. Trimming removed 5 bases from V and 13 bases from J; junction bases left unmatched: 10. The CDR3 sequence is 12 residues long. DNA of the CDR3: TGTGCCAGCAGTGAGCGGGACCGCCACAAGTATTTT. Its translation is CASSERDRHKYF.

V and J are TRBV18 and TRBJ2-7; 8 bases match TRBD1. This CDR3 has 14 amino acids. Trimming cost V 0 bases and J 6 bases; bases outside gene matches: 4. CDR1 is KGHSH and CDR2 is LQKENI in the germline V gene. The CDR3 region has the DNA TGTGCCAGCTCACCACCGACAGGGGCGGCCGAGCAGTACTTC. Translating gives CASSPPTGAAEQYF.

V gene TRBV6-5 combines with J gene TRBJ2-7, with D unresolved. This CDR3 has 14 residues. Germline CDR1 MNHEY, CDR2 SVGAGI. V shed 5 bases and J shed 0 bases, with 11 bases lying between them. CDR3 DNA: TGTGCCAGCAGTCCCGCACGTAGCTCCTACGAGCAGTACGTC. Translating gives CASSPARSSYEQYV.

The chain employs TRBV23-1 and TRBJ2-7; tentative D call: TRBD2 (7 bases). TRBV23-1 is recorded as an ORF, its role being uncertain. CDR3 length equals 15 residues. V was cut by 5 bases and J by 4 bases, with 18 bases left in between. The CDR3 DNA reads as TGCGCCAGCAGTACGGAGGGAGGGGGTCAATACGAGCAGTACGTC. Translating gives CASSTEGGGQYEQYV.

Here the CDR3 reads CASRDTLNTEAFF. The DNA for the CDR3 is TGTGCCAGCAGGGACACCTTGAACACTGAAGCTTTCTTT. The chain combines TRBV27 with TRBJ1-1; perhaps TRBD1 as D (5 bases). V lost 6 bases and J lost 0, with 8 bases in between. Germline V gene lookup returns CDR1 MNHEY and CDR2 SMNVEV (reference sequence). The CDR3 is 13 residues long.

The chain couples TRBV4-3 to TRBJ2-3, with 13 bases matching TRBD2. V shed 1 base, J shed 1 base, and the junction held 2 bases outside the gene matches. This CDR3 has 17 amino acids. Germline CDR1 and CDR2: LGHNA and YSLEER. CDR3 sequence (DNA): TGCGCCAGCAGCCAAGTAGGGACTAGCGGGGGCACAGATACGCAGTATTTT. Translating it yields CASSQVGTSGGTDTQYF.

V gene TRBV10-2 combines with J gene TRBJ2-2; 12 positions agree with TRBD2. V gave up 3 bases and J gave up 1 base; unmatched junction bases: 3. Germline V CDR1 and CDR2: WSHSY, SAAADI. The CDR3 has 17 amino acids. CDR3 nucleotides: TGCGCCAGCAGTGACGCGGGACTAGCGGGGAACACCGGGGAGCTGTTTTTT. Its translation is CASSDAGLAGNTGELFF.

The chain combines TRBV10-3 with TRBJ1-6; D is unclear. The CDR3 runs to 14 residues. CDR1 is ENHRY, CDR2 SYGVKD, per germline. V was shortened by 8 bases and J by 0 bases, with 8 bases between the two germline ends. CDR3 DNA: TGTGCCATCCGCCCGAGCTCCTATAATTCACCCCTCCACTTT. It translates to CAIRPSSYNSPLHF.

The chain employs TRBV5-4 and TRBJ2-7; D might be TRBD1 (6 bases). CDR3 size: 15 residues. The germline V gene encodes CDR1 SGHNT and CDR2 YYREEE (reference sequence). With 2 bases removed from V and 3 bases from J, the gap between germline ends came to 15 bases. The CDR3 nucleotides are TGTGCCAGCAGCTTTGGGCAGACAGGTTTCTACGAGCAGTACTTC. Residues: CASSFGQTGFYEQYF.

This clone was recorded a few times. This sequence joins TRBV11-2 and TRBJ2-1, with TRBD2 as a possible D gene (6 bases). Trimming took off 6 bases at V and 3 bases at J, with 18 bases between the two ends. The CDR3 has 16 amino acids. Germline lookup yields CDR1 SGHAT and CDR2 FQNNGV. CDR3 DNA: TGTGCCAGCAGGCCGGACCGGGAGAGGTACTACAATGAGCAGTTCTTC. Translation gives CASRPDRERYYNEQFF.

This clone showed up just once. The CDR3 nucleotides read TGCGCCAGCAGTACGGGACTAGCGGGGGGCTCCTACAATGAGCAGTTCTTC. Translated, it gives CASSTGLAGGSYNEQFF. This sequence joins TRBV10-1 and TRBJ2-1; 15 bases line up with TRBD2. CDR3 length equals 17 residues. The germline CDR1 and CDR2 sequences are WNHNN and SYGVQD (reference sequence). Unmatched junction bases numbered 2, after V lost 5 bases and J lost 0 bases.

This chain links TRBV9 with TRBJ2-1; 12 nucleotides line up with TRBD1. The CDR3 totals 15 residues. CDR1 and CDR2 (germline): SGDLS, YYNGEE. The V segment lost 3 bases and the J segment 14 bases; nucleotides outside the gene matches: 12. CDR3 residues: CASSAGTGGRGTEFF. In nucleotides, the CDR3 is TGTGCCAGCAGCGCGGGGACAGGGGGCCGGGGGACTGAGTTCTTC. Complete variable domain (other parts from reference TRBV9 and TRBJ2-1): DSGVTQTPKHLITATGQRVTLRCSPRSGDLSVYWYQQSLDQGLQFLIQYYNGEERAKGNILERFSAQQFPDLHSELNLSSLELGDSALYFCASSAGTGGRGTEFFGPGTRLTVL.